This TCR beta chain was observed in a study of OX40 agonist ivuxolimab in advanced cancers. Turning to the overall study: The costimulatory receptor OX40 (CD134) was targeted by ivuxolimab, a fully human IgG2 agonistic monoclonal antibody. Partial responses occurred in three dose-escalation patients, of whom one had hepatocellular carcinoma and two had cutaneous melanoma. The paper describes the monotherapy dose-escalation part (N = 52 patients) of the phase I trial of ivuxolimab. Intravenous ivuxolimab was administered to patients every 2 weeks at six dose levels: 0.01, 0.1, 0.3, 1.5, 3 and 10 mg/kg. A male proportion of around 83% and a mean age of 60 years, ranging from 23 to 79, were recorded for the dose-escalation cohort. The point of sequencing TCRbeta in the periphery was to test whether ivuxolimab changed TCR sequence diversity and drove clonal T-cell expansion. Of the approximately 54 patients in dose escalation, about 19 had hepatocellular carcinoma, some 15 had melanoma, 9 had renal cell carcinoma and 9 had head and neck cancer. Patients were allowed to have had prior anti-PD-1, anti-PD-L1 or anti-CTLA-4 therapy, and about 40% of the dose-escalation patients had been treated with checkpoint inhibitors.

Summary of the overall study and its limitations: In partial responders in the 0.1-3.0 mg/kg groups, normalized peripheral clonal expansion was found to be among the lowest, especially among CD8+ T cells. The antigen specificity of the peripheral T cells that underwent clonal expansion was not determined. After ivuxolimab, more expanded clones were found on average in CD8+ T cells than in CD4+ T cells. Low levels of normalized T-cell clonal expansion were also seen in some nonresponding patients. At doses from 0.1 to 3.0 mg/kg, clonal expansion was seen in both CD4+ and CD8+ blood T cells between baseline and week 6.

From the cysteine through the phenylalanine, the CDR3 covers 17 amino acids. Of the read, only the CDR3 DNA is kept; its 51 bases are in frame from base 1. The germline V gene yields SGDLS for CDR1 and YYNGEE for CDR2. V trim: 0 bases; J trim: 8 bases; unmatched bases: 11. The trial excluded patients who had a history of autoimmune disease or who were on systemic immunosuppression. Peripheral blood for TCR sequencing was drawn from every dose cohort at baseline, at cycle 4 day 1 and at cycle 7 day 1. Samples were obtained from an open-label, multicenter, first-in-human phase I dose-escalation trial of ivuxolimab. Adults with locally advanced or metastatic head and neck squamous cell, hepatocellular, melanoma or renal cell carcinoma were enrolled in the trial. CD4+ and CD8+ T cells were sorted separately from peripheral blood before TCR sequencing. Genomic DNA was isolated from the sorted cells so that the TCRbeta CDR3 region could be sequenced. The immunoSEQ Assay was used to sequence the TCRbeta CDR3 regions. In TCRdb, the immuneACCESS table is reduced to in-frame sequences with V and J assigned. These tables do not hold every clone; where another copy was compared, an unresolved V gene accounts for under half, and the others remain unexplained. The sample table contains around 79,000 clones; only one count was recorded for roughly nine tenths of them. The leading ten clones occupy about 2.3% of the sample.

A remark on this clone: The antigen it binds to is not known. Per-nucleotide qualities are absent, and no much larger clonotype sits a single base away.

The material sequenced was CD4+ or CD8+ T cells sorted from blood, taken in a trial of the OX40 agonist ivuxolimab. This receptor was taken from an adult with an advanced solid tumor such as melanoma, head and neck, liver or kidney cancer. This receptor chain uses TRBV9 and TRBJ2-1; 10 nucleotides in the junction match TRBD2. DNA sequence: TGTGCCAGCAGCGTAGCTTGGACTAGCGGTACGGTGGATGAGCAGTTCTTC. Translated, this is CASSVAWTSGTVDEQFF.